This T cell receptor beta chain was sequenced for a study of human T cells and chemical hapten exposure. Study information: Patients received weekly diphenylcyclopropenone doses to the scalp throughout the approximately 24-week study. Study observations and caveats: The number of TCRs above 1 in 1000 frequency did not change after DPC sensitization. Against controls, expanded TCRs gave rise to significantly more large CDR3 similarity clusters.

This clonotype was seen ten or more times. Its target is unknown. Time point: patch test 1, 2 weeks after DPC sensitization. Treatment described: therapeutic diphenylcyclopropenone sensitization with weekly scalp DPC. Total RNA was isolated from whole blood that had not been fractionated. CDR3 length: 13 residues. Germline values: CDR1 SGHTA, CDR2 FQGNSA. The V and J ends lost 3 bases and 9 bases respectively, with 12 bases between them. TCRdb called the RACE reads again in MiXCR, with one record for every CDR3 protein. In the table there are 65,000 to 85,000 distinct CDR3 sequences, about 9.4% of which are singletons.

This TCR was recovered from a woman aged 50 to 60 with alopecia areata. Some clones in this sample may be carry-over from other donors' samples. The input for sequencing was whole blood, taken in connection with sensitization to the hapten diphenylcyclopropenone (DPC). This chain connects TRBV7-2 to TRBJ2-1, with a possible D match to TRBD2 (5 bases). CDR3: CASSFPTRSEQFF. The CDR3 DNA sequence: TGTGCCAGCAGCTTCCCAACTAGGAGTGAGCAGTTCTTC. Using reference TRBV7-2 and TRBJ2-1 for the parts outside the CDR3, the full variable domain is GAGVSQSPSNKVTEKGKDVELRCDPISGHTALYWYRQSLGQGLEFLIYFQGNSAPDKSGLPSDRFSAERTGGSVSTLTIQRTQQEDSAVYLCASSFPTRSEQFFGPGTRLTVL.